The 16 T cell receptor beta chains listed next were all sequenced from one sample in a study of T cell repertoires in cytomegalovirus infection (dated by TCRdb to about 2019). Sequencing was performed on an Illumina HiSeq 1500. TCRdb trimmed the raw reads at Q25, called clones with MiXCR and kept productive beta chains. Here each entry gathers all rows of one CDR3 protein and keeps the most common genes and DNA. This sample gives approximately 500,000 distinct CDR3 sequences in total; roughly 29% of them show up just once. About 13% of the sample belongs to the ten largest clones. The specimen sequenced was PBMCs. The receptors derive from a human donor in good health (CMV status not recorded). Some clones in this sample may be carry-over from other donors' samples.

This rearrangement joins TRBV20-1 to TRBJ2-1; D may be TRBD2 (6 bases). Germline CDR1 DFQATT, CDR2 SNEGSKA (reference sequence). This CDR3 is built from 14 residues. Trimming left V 6 bases short and J 4 bases short, with 16 bases between. The DNA for the CDR3 is TGCAGTGCCCAGAGTGGGACTCCTTACAATGAGCAGTTCTTC. Residues: CSAQSGTPYNEQFF.

V gene TRBV6-5 combines with J gene TRBJ2-3, with unresolved D. Trimming shortened V by 10 bases and J by 7 bases, and 12 bases separated the two germline ends. Germline lookup yields CDR1 MNHEY and CDR2 SVGAGI. This CDR3 contains 11 residues. CDR3 in DNA: TGTGCCACCTCCATGGGGTATACGCAGTATTTT. Translated: CATSMGYTQYF.

The chain carries TRBV6-5 and TRBJ1-2; a possible D gene is TRBD1 (6 bases). The V gene's germline CDR1 is MNHEY and CDR2 SVGAGI. Trimming pared 2 bases from V and 2 bases from J, leaving 21 bases between. This CDR3 is built from 18 residues. The CDR3 nucleotides are TGTGCCAGCAGTTACATTATCAAGAGGGACATAGACAACTATGGCTACACCTTC. Translated, it gives CASSYIIKRDIDNYGYTF.

This clonotype has just a few counts. This chain joins TRBV7-2 and TRBJ2-7; possibly TRBD2 for D (6 bases). The germline gives CDR1 SGHTA, CDR2 FQGNSA. Trimming removed 6 bases at V and 6 bases at J, with 12 bases between. The CDR3 sequence is 12 residues long. The CDR3 coding sequence is TGTGCCAGCAGTCCCCAGGGACTCGAGCAGTACTTC. This encodes CASSPQGLEQYF.

This chain uses TRBV28 with TRBJ2-7, with TRBD2 as a possible D gene (6 bases). This CDR3 region has 12 residues. Germline CDR1 reads MDHEN; CDR2 reads SYDVKM. V was trimmed by 6 bases and J by 5 bases, leaving 11 bases between them. Written as DNA, the CDR3 is TGTGCCAGCAGGGGGGAGGCCCACGAGCAGTACTTC. The encoded protein is CASRGEAHEQYF.

The J gene is TRBJ2-1, the V gene TRBV19; TRBD2 agrees at 8 bases. Germline values: CDR1 LNHDA, CDR2 SQIVND (reference sequence). The CDR3 runs to 16 residues. V trimming: 5 bases; J trimming: 5 bases; junction bases outside the gene matches: 11. CDR3 sequence (DNA): TGTGCCAGTAGTTTCCAAGCGGGAGATACGGACAATGAGCAGTTCTTC. This sequence encodes CASSFQAGDTDNEQFF.

The CDR3: CASSLTDRTEAFF. The CDR3 nucleotides are TGTGCCAGCAGCTTAACGGACAGAACTGAAGCTTTCTTT. The chain couples TRBV7-2 to TRBJ1-1, with D maybe TRBD1 (6 bases). The CDR3 is 13 residues long. Germline V gives CDR1 SGHTA, CDR2 FQGNSA. Trimming removed 2 bases from V and 5 bases from J, with 9 bases in between. Full variable domain (rest looked up from reference TRBV7-2 and TRBJ1-1): GAGVSQSPSNKVTEKGKDVELRCDPISGHTALYWYRQSLGQGLEFLIYFQGNSAPDKSGLPSDRFSAERTGGSVSTLTIQRTQQEDSAVYLCASSLTDRTEAFFGQGTRLTVV.

The chain combines TRBV29-1 with TRBJ2-1, with D tentatively TRBD2 (6 bases). This CDR3 comprises 14 residues. Germline V gene lookup returns CDR1 SQVTM and CDR2 ANQGSEA. The V end lost 2 bases, the J end lost 5 bases, and 13 bases lay between the germline ends. DNA for the CDR3: TGCAGCGTTGAACTACTAGCAAAGGACAATGAGCAGTTCTTC. Translated: CSVELLAKDNEQFF.

This chain connects TRBV30 to TRBJ1-6, with a possible D match to TRBD1 (6 bases). CDR3 length equals 15 residues. Germline V gives CDR1 GTSNPN, CDR2 SVGIG (reference sequence). Deletions cut 1 base from V and 7 bases from J, with 14 bases between. The chain's CDR3 is CAWSALRGRNSPLHF. The DNA of the CDR3 is TGTGCCTGGAGTGCCCTGCGGGGGCGAAATTCACCCCTCCACTTT.

The chain joins TRBV9 to TRBJ2-1, with D perhaps TRBD2 (7 bases). This CDR3 spans 16 amino acids. Germline V gene lookup returns CDR1 SGDLS and CDR2 YYNGEE. Deletions cut 3 bases from V and 0 bases from J, with 13 bases between. The CDR3 DNA reads as TGTGCCAGCAGCGCGGGGGGCCCTAGCTCCTACAATGAGCAGTTCTTC. This gives the protein CASSAGGPSSYNEQFF.

This chain joins TRBV12-3 or TRBV12-4 and TRBJ1-6; D remains unclear. This CDR3 has 13 amino acids. The V gene lost 6 bases and the J gene lost 4 bases, with 7 bases spanning the gap. As DNA, the CDR3 is TGTGCCAGCAGCCCAAAATATAATTCACCCCTCCACTTT. The encoded protein is CASSPKYNSPLHF.

This clonotype was observed a handful of times. The J gene is TRBJ2-5, the V gene TRBV4-1, with a possible D match to TRBD1 (6 bases). The CDR3 is 14 residues long. V was shortened by 1 base and J by 6 bases, with 12 bases between the two germline ends. Germline V gives CDR1 MGHRA, CDR2 YSYEKL. The CDR3 DNA sequence: TGCGCCAGCAGCCAAGTTCCAGGGGTAAAGACCCAGTACTTC. It specifies CASSQVPGVKTQYF.

The chain combines TRBV29-1 with TRBJ2-7, with TRBD1 matching over 7 bases. The CDR3 consists of 12 residues. V trimming: 4 bases; J trimming: 5 bases; junction bases outside the gene matches: 5. Germline-derived CDR1 and CDR2 are SQVTM and ANQGSEA. CDR3 region: CSVGQGIHEQYF. In DNA form, the CDR3 reads TGCAGCGTTGGACAGGGAATACACGAGCAGTACTTC.

This clonotype has at least ten counts. The CDR3 DNA sequence: TGTGCCAGCAGCCTAAGAGGAGGACTAGCGGGAGAAGAGACCCAGTACTTC. Residues: CASSLRGGLAGEETQYF. The rearrangement joins TRBV7-8 to TRBJ2-5, with 13 bases lining up with TRBD2. The CDR3 runs 17 residues. The V gene end was trimmed by 5 bases and the J gene end by 3 bases; junction bases not matched to a gene: 9. In germline, CDR1 is SGHVS, CDR2 FQNEAQ.

This clonotype appeared many times. The J gene is TRBJ2-3, the V gene TRBV7-2; 10 bases agree with TRBD2. V trimming: 3 bases; J trimming: 1 base; junction bases outside the gene matches: 1. The CDR3 loop spans 15 amino acids. CDR1 SGHTA and CDR2 FQGNSA come from the germline V gene. CDR3 residues: CASSFGTSGTDTQYF. CDR3 coding DNA: TGTGCCAGCAGCTTTGGGACTAGCGGCACAGATACGCAGTATTTT.

This clonotype was recorded many times. The genes are TRBV7-6 and TRBJ2-7; 9 bases agree with TRBD1. The CDR3 consists of 15 residues. The J segment lost 4 bases and the V segment lost 2 bases, leaving 6 bases of the junction unmatched. CDR1 SGHVS and CDR2 FNYEAQ come from the germline V gene. CDR3 region: CASSLLTGGFYEQYV. DNA for the CDR3: TGTGCCAGCAGCTTATTGACAGGGGGGTTTTACGAGCAGTACGTC.